The next 11 T cell receptor beta chains were all read from a single sample in a study of T cell responses to AZD1222 COVID-19 vaccine. Repertoires were generated with immunoSEQ multiplex PCR, while TCRdb's copy carries only in-frame clones and drops some. The profile covers 120,000 or so clones, with 88% appearing a single time and 15% to 20% taken by the ten largest. This specimen consisted of peripheral blood, obtained on day 0 of MenACWY control vaccination. The origin of the receptors is an adult in good health.

In this sample, this clone turned up once. This chain joins TRBV28 and TRBJ1-2; D remains unclear. The ends were cut back, 6 bases at V and 4 bases at J, with 6 bases in the middle. CDR1 MDHEN and CDR2 SYDVKM come from the germline V gene. CDR3 length equals 11 residues. The CDR3 coding sequence is TGTGCCAGCAGGGATCCCTATGGCTACACCTTC. Its translation: CASRDPYGYTF.

This chain links TRBV30 with TRBJ2-6; no definite D call. This CDR3 is 12 amino acids long. Looked up from germline, CDR1 is GTSNPN and CDR2 is SVGIG (reference sequence). The CDR3, as DNA: TGTGCTTCGAAGTCTGGGGCCAACGTCCTGACTTTC. It encodes CASKSGANVLTF.

The chain uses TRBV4-1 and TRBJ1-1, with D uncertain. Germline lookup yields CDR1 MGHRA and CDR2 YSYEKL. This CDR3 has 15 residues. V was pared by 3 bases and J by 3 bases, with 14 bases between. The CDR3 DNA sequence: TGCGCCAGCAGCCACCCCCCGGCGGGATACACTGAAGCTTTCTTT. It codes for CASSHPPAGYTEAFF.

The J gene is TRBJ2-7, the V gene TRBV24-1, with TRBD1 identical over 9 bases. The CDR3 is 15 residues long. V was clipped by 3 bases and J by 5 bases; unmatched bases: 7. Germline V lookup: CDR1 KGHDR, CDR2 SFDVKD. This CDR3 is CATSDPGTGGNEQYF. The CDR3 coding sequence is TGTGCCACCAGTGATCCCGGAACAGGGGGCAACGAGCAGTACTTC.

The V call is TRBV30, the J call TRBJ2-7, with 8 bases that match TRBD2. V lost 0 bases and J lost 0; bases outside the gene matches: 7. CDR1 GTSNPN and CDR2 SVGIG come from the germline V gene (reference sequence). CDR3 length: 16 amino acids. The chain's CDR3 is CAWSVRTSNSSYEQYF. CDR3 DNA sequence: TGTGCCTGGAGTGTTAGGACTAGCAATAGCTCCTACGAGCAGTACTTC.

The chain recombines TRBV19 with TRBJ1-4, with D possibly TRBD1 on 5 matching bases. CDR3 length equals 13 residues. Trimming cost V 11 bases and J 5 bases, with 15 bases left between them. Germline assignment: CDR1 LNHDA and CDR2 SQIVND (reference sequence). The CDR3 DNA reads TGTGCCGCGCGTGGCCGGGGGAATGAAAAACTGTTTTTT. Amino acid sequence: CAARGRGNEKLFF.

This chain connects TRBV27 to TRBJ2-5; TRBD2 might be the D (5 bases). The CDR3 is 15 residues long. Germline V gives CDR1 MNHEY, CDR2 SMNVEV (reference sequence). V dropped 2 bases and J dropped 5 bases, with 15 bases sitting between them. CDR3 region: CASSLKTLPGETQYF. The CDR3 DNA follows: TGTGCCAGCAGTTTAAAGACTCTCCCGGGGGAGACCCAGTACTTC.

The V and J genes are TRBV5-1 and TRBJ2-3, with 7 bases identical to TRBD2. The germline V gene encodes CDR1 SGHRS and CDR2 YFSETQ. The CDR3 is 16 amino acids. The junction had 5 bases not matched to a gene; V was cut back by 1 base and J by 0 bases. CDR3 residues: CASSLWASGSTDTQYF. For the CDR3, the DNA is TGCGCCAGCAGCTTGTGGGCTAGCGGTAGCACAGATACGCAGTATTTT.

This rearrangement joins TRBV11-1 to TRBJ2-3; D uncertain. From germline, CDR1 is SGHAT and CDR2 FQDESV (reference sequence). V lost 1 base and J 9 bases, leaving 8 bases between the germline ends. The CDR3 covers 12 residues. The CDR3 DNA follows: TGTGCCAGCAGCTTAGTAGCCACGACGCAGTATTTT. Translated: CASSLVATTQYF.

The CDR3 loop is CASSKRLFNQPQHF. CDR3 nucleotide sequence: TGTGCCAGCAGTAAGCGACTGTTCAATCAGCCCCAGCATTTT. The gene calls are TRBV6-5 and TRBJ1-5; no clear D gene. The CDR3 contains 14 residues. V was clipped by 5 bases and J by 3 bases, with 11 bases between them. CDR1 and CDR2 (germline): MNHEY, SVGAGI.

This clone has more than one count but fewer than ten. V usage is TRBV4-1 and J usage is TRBJ1-5, with D tentatively TRBD1 (5 bases). Germline CDR1 and CDR2: MGHRA and YSYEKL. V shed 3 bases and J shed 3 bases, with 12 bases lying between them. The CDR3 totals 15 residues. CDR3 bases: TGCGCCAGCAGCCAGGACGACAGTGACAATCAGCCCCAGCATTTT. Translation gives CASSQDDSDNQPQHF.